This section outlines one T cell receptor beta chain sequence together with its context. The data derive from a study of blood T cell repertoires in COVID-19. Overall study: In each case, the material was cDNA or gDNA derived from T cells, B-cell-depleted T cells, or PBMCs.

CDR1 and CDR2 (germline): SGHRS, YFSETQ. The CDR3 covers 15 residues. The J segment lost 0 bases and the V segment lost 4 bases, leaving 6 bases of the junction unmatched. The protocol was immunoSEQ multiplex PCR, while the TCRdb copy is restricted to in-frame clones and leaves out a portion. The sample consists of 200,000 to 300,000 clones, roughly 76% of them appearing once. The chain has TRBV5-1 and TRBJ1-2; TRBD1 matches 7 bases. The clonotype comes from an elderly woman with COVID-19, enrolled during active disease. Sequencing input: peripheral blood. CDR3 protein: CASSPGDSPNYGYTF. The CDR3 coding sequence is TGCGCCAGCAGCCCGGGGGACAGCCCTAACTATGGCTACACCTTC.